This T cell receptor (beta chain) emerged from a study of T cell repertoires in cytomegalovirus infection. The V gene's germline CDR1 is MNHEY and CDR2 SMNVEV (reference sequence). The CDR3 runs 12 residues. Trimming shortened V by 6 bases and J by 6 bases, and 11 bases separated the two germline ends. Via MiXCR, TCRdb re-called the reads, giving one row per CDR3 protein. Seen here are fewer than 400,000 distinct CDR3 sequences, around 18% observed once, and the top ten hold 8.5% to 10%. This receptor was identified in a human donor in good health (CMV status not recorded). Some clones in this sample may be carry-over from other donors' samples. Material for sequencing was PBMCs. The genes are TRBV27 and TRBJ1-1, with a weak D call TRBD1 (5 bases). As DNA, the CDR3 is TGTGCCAGCAGCTATAGGGGATCTGAAGCTTTCTTT. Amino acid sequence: CASSYRGSEAFF.